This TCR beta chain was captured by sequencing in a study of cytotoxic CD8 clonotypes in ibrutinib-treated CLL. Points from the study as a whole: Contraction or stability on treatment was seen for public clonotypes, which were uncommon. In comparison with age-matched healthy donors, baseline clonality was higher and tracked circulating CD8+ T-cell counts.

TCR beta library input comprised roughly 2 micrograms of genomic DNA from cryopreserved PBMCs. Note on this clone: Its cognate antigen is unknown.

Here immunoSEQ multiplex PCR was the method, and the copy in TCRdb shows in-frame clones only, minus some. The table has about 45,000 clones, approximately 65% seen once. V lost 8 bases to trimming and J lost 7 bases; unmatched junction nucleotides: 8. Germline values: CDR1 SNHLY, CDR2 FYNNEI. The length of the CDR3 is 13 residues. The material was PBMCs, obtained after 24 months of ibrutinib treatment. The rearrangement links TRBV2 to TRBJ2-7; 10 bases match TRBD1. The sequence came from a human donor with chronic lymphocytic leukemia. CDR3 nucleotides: TGTGCCAGCGAAAGACAGGGGGCGTGGGAGCAGTACTTC. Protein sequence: CASERQGAWEQYF.